These T cell receptor beta chains were read from a single sample in a study of T cell repertoires in ileal Crohn's disease. TCRdb keeps only in-frame clones here, not all; method: immunoSEQ multiplex PCR. The top ten hold 3.4% of the sample, which has some 15,000 clones, 93% seen once. The sample consisted of ileal tissue. These TCRs come from an adult with Crohn's disease. Each CDR3 is given with its conserved first and last residue. A D gene is named only where the DNA matches it firmly. Only part of the rows carry a size: once, few, many, or a class if the clone is expanded.

>TRBV28|TRBD1|TRBJ1-2|NA
CASNAGTDLNYGYTF
TGTGCCAGCAACGCCGGGACAGACTTGAACTATGGCTACACCTTC
>TRBV2|NA|TRBJ1-5|NA
CASSEALSGDSNQPQHF
TGTGCCAGCAGTGAAGCGCTTTCAGGGGATAGCAATCAGCCCCAGCATTTT
>TRBV30|NA|TRBJ2-7|NA
CAWELAYEQYF
TGTGCCTGGGAACTGGCCTACGAGCAGTACTTC
>TRBV18|TRBD1|TRBJ1-1|NA
CASSPRDRGLGTEAFF
TGTGCCAGCTCACCCCGGGACAGGGGGCTTGGCACTGAAGCTTTCTTT
>TRBV11-2|TRBD2|TRBJ2-5|NA
CASRRTSGGAQTQYF
TGTGCCAGCAGGAGGACTAGCGGGGGGGCCCAGACCCAGTACTTC
>TRBV27|NA|TRBJ2-3|NA
CASSPLGDTQYF
TGTGCCAGCAGTCCTCTAGGTGATACGCAGTATTTT
>TRBV10-2|NA|TRBJ1-1|NA
CASSFGLREAAFF
TGCGCCAGCAGTTTCGGCTTGCGGGAGGCAGCTTTCTTT
>TRBV7-9|NA|TRBJ2-3|NA
CASRPGETSTDTQYF
TGTGCCAGCAGACCAGGGGAAACTAGCACAGATACGCAGTATTTT
>TRBV7-8|TRBD2|TRBJ2-1|NA
CASSVGLAGGLWNEQFF
TGTGCCAGCAGCGTGGGACTAGCGGGGGGTTTGTGGAATGAGCAGTTCTTC
>TRBV27|NA|TRBJ2-7|NA
CASSRDSSYEQYF
TGTGCCAGCAGCCGAGATAGCTCCTACGAGCAGTACTTC
>TRBV9|NA|TRBJ2-6|NA
CASSGPRGSGANVLTF
TGTGCCAGCAGCGGTCCACGGGGCTCTGGGGCCAACGTCCTGACTTTC
>TRBV6-1|NA|TRBJ2-5|NA
CASSEAEVRPQYF
TGTGCCAGCAGTGAAGCGGAGGTACGGCCCCAGTACTTC
>TRBV5-1|TRBD1|TRBJ1-1|NA
CASSPTRGPGTEAFF
TGCGCCAGCAGCCCCACCAGGGGGCCGGGCACTGAAGCTTTCTTT
>TRBV6-5|TRBD1|TRBJ1-1|NA
CASSYSQGWNTEAFF
TGTGCCAGCAGTTACTCACAGGGGTGGAACACTGAAGCTTTCTTT
>TRBV6-1|NA|TRBJ1-1|NA
CASSEAWAGETEAFF
TGTGCCAGCAGTGAAGCCTGGGCAGGGGAAACTGAAGCTTTCTTT
>TRBV5-6|NA|TRBJ1-4|NA
CASSLAGGEKLFF
TGTGCCAGCAGCTTGGCCGGGGGGGAAAAACTGTTTTTT
>TRBV27|TRBD1|TRBJ1-1|NA
CASSLLGTAEAFF
TGTGCCAGCAGTTTATTAGGGACAGCTGAAGCTTTCTTT
>TRBV5-1|TRBD2|TRBJ2-3|NA
CASSWKASGGAPDTQYF
TGCGCCAGCAGCTGGAAGGCTAGCGGGGGGGCCCCAGATACGCAGTATTTT
>TRBV2|NA|TRBJ1-1|NA
CASREGHSNTEAFF
TGTGCCAGCAGGGAAGGACACTCAAACACTGAAGCTTTCTTT
>TRBV5-1|TRBD2|TRBJ2-1|NA
CASKISLAAGIRDEQFF
TGCGCCAGCAAAATCTCACTAGCGGCCGGAATTAGGGATGAGCAGTTCTTC
>TRBV19|NA|TRBJ2-7|NA
CASSIQGNEQYF
TGTGCCAGTAGTATCCAGGGCAACGAGCAGTACTTC
>TRBV5-5|TRBD1|TRBJ2-4|NA
CASSWGPGTGEAKNIQYF
TGTGCCAGCAGCTGGGGCCCGGGGACAGGGGAGGCCAAAAACATTCAGTACTTC
>TRBV5-1|TRBD1|TRBJ2-5|once
CASSLVGGWGETQYF
TGCGCCAGCAGCTTGGTAGGGGGCTGGGGAGAGACCCAGTACTTC
>TRBV11-2|NA|TRBJ1-6|NA
CASSPSATGNDSPLHF
TGTGCCAGCAGCCCGAGCGCTACAGGGAATGACTCACCCCTCCACTTT
>TRBV5-1|NA|TRBJ1-5|NA
CASRLSDISNQPQHF
TGCGCCAGCAGACTTAGTGACATTAGCAATCAGCCCCAGCATTTT
>TRBV5-5|NA|TRBJ2-7|NA
CASSLEVWSTYEQYF
TGTGCCAGCAGCTTGGAGGTCTGGAGCACCTACGAGCAGTACTTC
>TRBV12-5|TRBD1|TRBJ1-6|NA
CASALPPATGTNSPLHF
TGTGCTAGTGCCCTCCCCCCCGCGACAGGGACCAATTCACCCCTCCACTTT
>TRBV18|NA|TRBJ1-1|NA
CASSRGSTGFSPVDTEAFF
TGTGCCAGCTCACGGGGGAGCACAGGGTTTTCCCCCGTGGACACTGAAGCTTTCTTT
>TRBV14|NA|TRBJ1-1|NA
CASSRTLSEAFF
TGTGCCAGCAGCCGGACTCTATCTGAAGCTTTCTTT
>TRBV4-2|TRBD1|TRBJ2-2|NA
CASSPLGQGDDTGELFF
TGTGCCAGCAGCCCCCTGGGACAGGGGGACGACACCGGGGAGCTGTTTTTT
>TRBV15|NA|TRBJ2-6|NA
CATSRWALSGANVLTF
TGTGCCACCAGCAGATGGGCTCTTTCTGGGGCCAACGTCCTGACTTTC
>TRBV4-3|TRBD2|TRBJ2-2|NA
CASSQDWLAVNTGELFF
TGCGCCAGCAGCCAAGATTGGCTAGCGGTTAACACCGGGGAGCTGTTTTTT
>TRBV2|TRBD1|TRBJ1-1|NA
CASSGGQGTTEAFF
TGTGCCAGCAGTGGAGGACAGGGGACCACTGAAGCTTTCTTT
>TRBV5-6|NA|TRBJ1-6|NA
CASSLGREDSPLHF
TGTGCCAGCAGCTTGGGCAGGGAAGATTCACCCCTCCACTTT
>TRBV5-4|NA|TRBJ1-2|NA
CASSSSGGGAHYGYTF
TGTGCCAGCAGCTCCTCGGGCGGGGGGGCGCACTATGGCTACACCTTC
>TRBV30|TRBD1|TRBJ1-3|NA
CAWRLQGFGNTIYF
TGTGCCTGGAGGTTACAGGGGTTCGGAAACACCATATATTTT
>TRBV7-2|NA|TRBJ1-3|NA
CASSSGVSGNTIYF
TGTGCCAGCAGCTCCGGTGTCTCTGGAAACACCATATATTTT
>TRBV5-1|NA|TRBJ1-1|NA
CASSFGDTEAFF
TGCGCCAGCAGCTTCGGGGACACTGAAGCTTTCTTT
>TRBV6-1|TRBD2|TRBJ2-1|once
CASSARGRDNEQFF
TGTGCCAGCAGTGCTCGCGGGAGGGACAATGAGCAGTTCTTC
>TRBV7-3|TRBD1|TRBJ2-3|NA
CASSSRQGSPDTQYF
TGTGCCAGCAGCTCCCGACAGGGATCTCCAGATACGCAGTATTTT
>TRBV5-1|TRBD1|TRBJ1-1|few
CASRLGTGGVEAFF
TGCGCCAGCAGACTCGGCACAGGGGGCGTCGAAGCTTTCTTT
>TRBV7-8|TRBD1|TRBJ1-6|NA
CASSSGQGASSYNSPLHF
TGTGCCAGCAGCTCCGGACAGGGTGCGAGCTCCTATAATTCACCCCTCCACTTT
>TRBV7-8|NA|TRBJ2-1|NA
CASSTQRQDNEQFF
TGTGCCAGCAGCACCCAGCGACAGGACAATGAGCAGTTCTTC
>TRBV19|NA|TRBJ1-2|NA
CASSIQGGPFNYGYTF
TGTGCCAGTAGTATACAGGGTGGCCCCTTTAACTATGGCTACACCTTC
>TRBV14|NA|TRBJ1-2|NA
CASSQGGVNYGYTF
TGTGCCAGCAGCCAAGGAGGAGTTAACTATGGCTACACCTTC
>TRBV19|NA|TRBJ1-5|NA
CASSIWGDSNQPQHF
TGTGCCAGTAGTATCTGGGGGGATAGCAATCAGCCCCAGCATTTT
>TRBV6-6|TRBD1|TRBJ1-2|NA
CASSLNRDRYGYTF
TGTGCCAGCAGTTTGAACCGGGACAGATATGGCTACACCTTC
>TRBV4-1|TRBD1|TRBJ1-2|NA
CASSLDRGGNYGYTF
TGCGCCAGCAGCCTCGACAGGGGCGGGAACTATGGCTACACCTTC
>TRBV15|TRBD1|TRBJ1-5|NA
CATSLQGGNQPQHF
TGTGCCACCAGCTTACAGGGGGGCAATCAGCCCCAGCATTTT
>TRBV6-5|TRBD1|TRBJ1-2|NA
CASRLDREDGYTF
TGTGCCAGCAGACTTGACAGGGAGGATGGCTACACCTTC
>TRBV6-5|NA|TRBJ2-7|NA
CASSKQEPPLYEQYF
TGTGCCAGCAGCAAACAGGAGCCCCCCCTCTACGAGCAGTACTTC
>TRBV7-8|NA|TRBJ2-2|NA
CASSLRGGRSTGELFF
TGTGCCAGCAGCTTACGTGGGGGCCGTAGCACCGGGGAGCTGTTTTTT
>TRBV7-3|NA|TRBJ2-2|NA
CASSRGRTGELFF
TGTGCCAGCAGCCGGGGTCGGACCGGGGAGCTGTTTTTT
>TRBV6-5|TRBD2|TRBJ2-2|NA
CASSYSRGWSGELFF
TGTGCCAGCAGTTACTCGCGGGGGTGGTCCGGGGAGCTGTTTTTT
>TRBV5-4|NA|TRBJ1-1|NA
CASSLVGGPGAFF
TGTGCCAGCAGCTTGGTCGGGGGTCCAGGGGCTTTCTTT